The TCR beta chain described here comes from a study of blood T cell repertoires in COVID-19. The CDR3 loop spans 13 amino acids. V lost 5 bases to trimming and J lost 1 base, with 8 bases between them. In germline, CDR1 is LGHDT, CDR2 YNNKEL (reference sequence). Only in-frame clones appear in the TCRdb table, and some are missing; sequencing was by immunoSEQ multiplex PCR. The table includes about 300,000 clones, 70% to 90% detected once. This sequence joins TRBV3-1 (or the pseudogene TRBV3-2) and TRBJ1-1; D is ambiguous. The source material was PBMCs or T cells enriched from blood (not recorded which). The TCR comes from a woman younger than 45 who had recovered from COVID-19. The DNA for the CDR3 is TGTGCCAGCAGCGAGGCGGGGAACACTGAAGCTTTCTTT. The encoded protein is CASSEAGNTEAFF.